The clone carrying this T cell receptor beta chain was recorded only once. What it binds is not known. This specimen belongs to a study of shared clonotypes between healthy human individuals. Study information: The study drew on two women and a few men aged 18 to 49 as donors.

Naivety among CD8 cells was defined by CD45RO negativity and positive CCR7 selection, thereby excluding terminally differentiated effector memory CD45RA+ cells. The data were produced by immunoSEQ multiplex PCR, yet TCRdb's version contains in-frame clones alone and is incomplete. This repertoire shows about 2,200,000 clones, more than 85% found once; its top ten account for over 1.5%. Study-wide results and caveats: The study found about 5% of naive CD4 clonotypes shared across a few donors. The study generally estimated greater richness for naive than memory subsets.

The germline V gene has CDR1 GTSNPN and CDR2 SVGIG (reference sequence). Trimming left V 3 bases short and J 0 bases short, with 9 bases between. The CDR3 extends over 13 amino acids. This TCR was recovered from a man between 18 and 29 years old in good health. Some clones in this sample may be carry-over from other donors' samples. This chain connects TRBV30 to TRBJ2-7; no definite D call. Sequencing was done on a sample of naive CD8+ T cells from PBMCs. Here the CDR3 DNA reads TGTGCCTGGAGCTACGGGCCCTCCTACGAGCAGTACTTC. This encodes CAWSYGPSYEQYF.